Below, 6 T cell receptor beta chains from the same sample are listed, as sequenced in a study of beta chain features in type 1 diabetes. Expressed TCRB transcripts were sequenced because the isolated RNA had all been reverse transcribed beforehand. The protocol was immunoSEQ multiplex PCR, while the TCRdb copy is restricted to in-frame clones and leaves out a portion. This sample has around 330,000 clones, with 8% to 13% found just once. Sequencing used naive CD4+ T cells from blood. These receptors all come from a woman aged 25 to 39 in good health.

CDR3 residues: CASSLMGGRRYEQYF. The CDR3 DNA reads as TGTGCCAGTAGCCTAATGGGCGGGAGGAGGTACGAGCAGTACTTC. This chain uses TRBV19 with TRBJ2-7; TRBD2 matches at 8 bases. The length of the CDR3 is 15 residues. J gave up 4 bases and V 6 bases, and 11 bases lay outside the gene matches. Germline CDR1 reads LNHDA; CDR2 reads SQIVND (reference sequence).

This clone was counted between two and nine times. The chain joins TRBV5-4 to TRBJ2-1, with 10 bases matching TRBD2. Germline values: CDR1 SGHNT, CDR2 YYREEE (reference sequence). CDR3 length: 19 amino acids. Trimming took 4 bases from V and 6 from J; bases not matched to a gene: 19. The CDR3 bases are TGTGCCAGCAGCCGTGCTAGCGGGAGTACCCCACTTCGGGGCAATGAGCAGTTCTTC. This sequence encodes CASSRASGSTPLRGNEQFF.

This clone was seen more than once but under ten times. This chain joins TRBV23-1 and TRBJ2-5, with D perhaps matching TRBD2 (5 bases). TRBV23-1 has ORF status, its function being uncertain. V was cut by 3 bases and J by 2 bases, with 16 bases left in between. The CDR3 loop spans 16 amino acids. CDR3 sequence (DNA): TGCGCCAGCAGTCACTACGGACTGCAGCCGCAAGAGACCCAGTACTTC. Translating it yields CASSHYGLQPQETQYF.

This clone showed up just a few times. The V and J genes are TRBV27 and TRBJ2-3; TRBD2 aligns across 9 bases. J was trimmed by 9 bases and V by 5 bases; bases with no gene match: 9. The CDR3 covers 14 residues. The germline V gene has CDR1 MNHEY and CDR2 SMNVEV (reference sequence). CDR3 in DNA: TGTGCCAGCAGTCCCGTCGGGACTAGCAAAACGCAGTATTTT. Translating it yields CASSPVGTSKTQYF.

The CDR3 loop is CASRLTGVVADTQYF. In DNA form, the CDR3 reads TGTGCCAGCAGACTTACAGGGGTCGTGGCAGATACGCAGTATTTT. V is TRBV5-6 and J is TRBJ2-3; 7 bases fit TRBD1. CDR1 is SGHDT, CDR2 YYEEEE, per germline. This CDR3 comprises 15 residues. After removal of 5 bases from V and 4 bases from J, the junction contained 10 bases not matched to a gene.

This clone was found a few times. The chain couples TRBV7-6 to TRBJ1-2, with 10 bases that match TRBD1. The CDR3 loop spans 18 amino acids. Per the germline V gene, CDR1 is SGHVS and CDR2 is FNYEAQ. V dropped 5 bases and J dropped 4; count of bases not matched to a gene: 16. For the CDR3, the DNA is TGTGCCAGCAGCGGCGACTCGGGACAGGGGTTAATGGGCTATGGCTACACCTTC. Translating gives CASSGDSGQGLMGYGYTF.